Sequencing of this T cell receptor (beta chain) was carried out in a study of cytomegalovirus exposure and HLA in healthy donors. Across the whole study: The same platform was used for the 95 to 150 validation repertoires and the approximately 670 first-cohort repertoires, a later analysis reported. Broader study findings: The study designated some 180 TCR beta chains cytomegalovirus-associated. According to a subsequent analysis, TCR clusters identified in the first cohort showed a tendency to co-occur across the roughly 110 validation repertoires.

The CDR3 has 16 residues. Per germline, CDR1 MNHEY and CDR2 SMNVEV (reference sequence). The ends lost 4 bases at V and 4 bases at J; junction bases unmatched: 6. The method was immunoSEQ multiplex PCR; TCRdb's version includes in-frame clones alone and lacks a portion of them. The sample carries 150,000 to 200,000 clones, 84% recorded once. The donors were in the roughly 120-subject validation cohort; that cohort was separate from the approximately 700-subject first cohort. Of note for this clone: Its antigen is not identified.

The source of this sequence is a man under 40 in good health and CMV-seropositive. The specimen sequenced was PBMCs. The V and J genes are TRBV27 and TRBJ2-3; 12 bases line up with TRBD2. In nucleotides, the CDR3 is TGTGCCAGCAGTTCTAGCGGGGGGGCCGCGGCAGATACGCAGTATTTT. This encodes CASSSSGGAAADTQYF.